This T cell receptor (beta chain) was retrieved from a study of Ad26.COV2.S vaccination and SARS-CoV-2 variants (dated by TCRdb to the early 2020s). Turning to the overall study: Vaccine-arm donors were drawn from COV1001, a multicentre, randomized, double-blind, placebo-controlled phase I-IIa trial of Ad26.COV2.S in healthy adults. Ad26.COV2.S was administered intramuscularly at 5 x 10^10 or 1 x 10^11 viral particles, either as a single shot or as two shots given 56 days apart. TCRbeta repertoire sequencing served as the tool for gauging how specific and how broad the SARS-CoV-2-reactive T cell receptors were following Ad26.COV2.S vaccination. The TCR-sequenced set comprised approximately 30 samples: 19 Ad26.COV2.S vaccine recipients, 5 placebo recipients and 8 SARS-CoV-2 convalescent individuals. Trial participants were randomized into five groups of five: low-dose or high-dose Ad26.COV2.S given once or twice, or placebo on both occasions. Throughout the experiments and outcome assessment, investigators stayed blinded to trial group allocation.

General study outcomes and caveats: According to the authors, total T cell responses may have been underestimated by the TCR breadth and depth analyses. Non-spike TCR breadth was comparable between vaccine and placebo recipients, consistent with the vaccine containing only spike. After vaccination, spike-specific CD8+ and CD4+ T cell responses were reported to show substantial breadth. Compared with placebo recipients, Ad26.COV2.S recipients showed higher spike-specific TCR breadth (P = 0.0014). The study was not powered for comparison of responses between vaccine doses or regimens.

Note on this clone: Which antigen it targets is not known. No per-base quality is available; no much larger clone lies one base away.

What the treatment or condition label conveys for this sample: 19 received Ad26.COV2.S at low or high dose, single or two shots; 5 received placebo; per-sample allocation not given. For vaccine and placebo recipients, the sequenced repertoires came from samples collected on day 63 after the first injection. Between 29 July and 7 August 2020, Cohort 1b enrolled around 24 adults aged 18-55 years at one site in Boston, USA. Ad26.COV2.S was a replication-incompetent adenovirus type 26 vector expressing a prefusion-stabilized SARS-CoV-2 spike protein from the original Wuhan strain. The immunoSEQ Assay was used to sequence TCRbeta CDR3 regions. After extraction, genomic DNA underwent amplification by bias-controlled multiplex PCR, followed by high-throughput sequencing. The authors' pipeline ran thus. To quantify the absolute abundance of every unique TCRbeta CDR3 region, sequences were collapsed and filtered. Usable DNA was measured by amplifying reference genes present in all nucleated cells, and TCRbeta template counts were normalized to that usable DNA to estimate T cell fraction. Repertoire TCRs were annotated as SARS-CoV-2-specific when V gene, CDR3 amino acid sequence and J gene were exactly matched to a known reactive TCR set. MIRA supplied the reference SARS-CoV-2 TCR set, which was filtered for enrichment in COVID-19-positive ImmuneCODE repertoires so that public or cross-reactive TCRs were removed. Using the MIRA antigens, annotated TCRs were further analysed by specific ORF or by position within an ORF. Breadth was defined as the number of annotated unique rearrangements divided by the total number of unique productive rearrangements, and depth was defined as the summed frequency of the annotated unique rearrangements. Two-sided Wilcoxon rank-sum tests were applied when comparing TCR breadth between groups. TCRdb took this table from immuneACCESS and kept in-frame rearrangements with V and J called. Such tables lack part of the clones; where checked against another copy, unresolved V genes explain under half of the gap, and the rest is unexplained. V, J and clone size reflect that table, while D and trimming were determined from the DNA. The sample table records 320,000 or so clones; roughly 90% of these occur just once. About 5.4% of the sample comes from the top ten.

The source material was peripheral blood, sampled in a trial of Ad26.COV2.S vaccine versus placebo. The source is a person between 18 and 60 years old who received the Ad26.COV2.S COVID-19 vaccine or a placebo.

The DNA is as follows: TGTGCCAGCTCACCACCCAGGGCACAGAGGACTGAAGCTTTCTTT. Its protein is CASSPPRAQRTEAFF. The V gene is TRBV18 and the J gene is TRBJ1-1; TRBD1 is a weak D gene call, 5 bases matching. CDR1 and CDR2 were assigned from the germline V gene as KGHSH and LQKENI. Counted from cysteine to phenylalanine, this CDR3 has 15 amino acids. Just CDR3 DNA is preserved here, 45 bases in frame from base 1. Deletion took 0 bases off V and 5 bases off J, with a span of 13 bases between the germline ends. This CDR3, with the reference TRBV18 and TRBJ1-1 proteins standing in past its ends, gives the full variable domain NAGVMQNPRHLVRRRGQEARLRCSPMKGHSHVYWYRQLPEEGLKFMVYLQKENIIDESGMPKERFSAEFPKEGPSILRIQQVVRGDSAAYFCASSPPRAQRTEAFFGQGTRLTVV.